The entry below describes one T cell receptor (beta chain). Its matching antigen is unknown. These data come from a study of T cell responses to AZD1222 COVID-19 vaccine. Study-wide points: Spike-wide coverage was observed for vaccine-associated CD4 TCRs, with dominant responses at 160-218 and 743-854. White British people made up most donors, females outnumbered males, and clonal diversity was possibly underestimated.

Germline CDR1 is SGHDN and CDR2 is FVKESK. V was pared by 3 bases and J by 3 bases, with 8 bases between. The CDR3 consists of 13 residues. Clones were sequenced by immunoSEQ multiplex PCR, and TCRdb holds only the in-frame ones, with some missing. Of under 95,000 clones in the sample, around 86% are singletons; the top ten hold 2% to 2.5%. The chain is built from TRBV14 and TRBJ1-1; D unclear. The sample in question was peripheral blood, obtained on day 0 of AZD1222 vaccination. The receptor was derived from an adult in good health. CDR3: CASSHRAYTEAFF. The CDR3 bases are TGTGCCAGCAGCCACCGGGCGTACACTGAAGCTTTCTTT.